Listed below are T cell receptor beta chains from one sample, sequenced in a study of cytomegalovirus exposure and HLA in healthy donors. Assay: immunoSEQ multiplex PCR; the TCRdb copy retains only in-frame clones and omits some. The sample comprises 50,000 to 65,000 clones, approximately 95% of which are singletons, and 7% rests with the top ten. Sequencing used PBMCs. These receptor sequences come from a woman under 30 in good health and CMV-seropositive. The CDR3 runs from the conserved cysteine through the conserved F or W. The D gene is left open where the match is weak. Expanded clones are given a class, and other clones once, few, many or no size at all.

D	V	J	size	CDR3	DNA
-	TRBV27	TRBJ2-3	-	CASSRLDYKSDTQYF	TGTGCCAGCAGTCGCCTGGACTACAAGTCAGATACGCAGTATTTT
TRBD1	TRBV19	TRBJ1-2	-	CASEDRAFTNYGYTF	TGTGCCAGCGAGGACAGGGCCTTCACTAACTATGGCTACACCTTC
-	TRBV28	TRBJ1-5	-	CASSGPTDSQHF	TGTGCCAGCAGCGGGCCGACGGACTCCCAGCATTTT
TRBD1	TRBV18	TRBJ1-1	-	CASSPFDRDTEAFF	TGTGCCAGCTCACCGTTTGACAGGGACACTGAAGCTTTCTTT
TRBD1	TRBV9	TRBJ1-2	once	CASSEGADYGYTF	TGTGCCAGCAGCGAGGGGGCCGACTATGGCTACACCTTC
TRBD1	TRBV10-3	TRBJ1-5	few	CASGQNQPQHF	TGTGCTTCGGGACAGAATCAGCCCCAGCATTTT
TRBD2	TRBV15	TRBJ2-7	-	CATSSRLAGTYEQYF	TGTGCCACCAGCAGCCGACTAGCGGGGACCTACGAGCAGTACTTC
TRBD1	TRBV5-1	TRBJ1-1	-	CASSQYGQVSGTEAFF	TGCGCCAGCAGCCAGTACGGACAGGTTAGTGGTACTGAAGCTTTCTTT
TRBD1	TRBV7-2	TRBJ1-6	-	CASSRRRQGDSPLHF	TGTGCCAGCAGCCGCCGCCGACAGGGAGATTCACCCCTCCACTTT
-	TRBV4-1	TRBJ2-2	-	CASSQVGVRGVGNTGELFF	TGCGCCAGCAGCCAAGTAGGAGTGCGGGGCGTTGGTAACACCGGGGAGCTGTTTTTT
-	TRBV5-8	TRBJ1-5	-	CASSLTQGLWANQPQHF	TGTGCCAGCAGCTTGACGCAGGGCCTTTGGGCAAATCAGCCCCAGCATTTT
-	TRBV29-1	TRBJ1-2	-	CSSGGGDGYTF	TGCAGCTCCGGGGGTGGGGATGGCTACACCTTC
TRBD2	TRBV27	TRBJ2-1	-	CASSPGTSGDNEQFF	TGTGCCAGCAGCCCAGGGACTAGCGGAGACAATGAGCAGTTCTTC
-	TRBV7-9	TRBJ2-1	-	CASSLVGNEQFF	TGTGCCAGCAGCTTAGTCGGTAATGAGCAGTTCTTC
-	TRBV30	TRBJ1-6	-	CAWSVILDSPLHF	TGTGCCTGGAGTGTTATACTGGATTCACCCCTCCACTTT
-	TRBV6-1	TRBJ2-5	-	CASIEGVYGETQYF	TGTGCCAGCATCGAAGGGGTCTATGGGGAGACCCAGTACTTC
-	TRBV28	TRBJ1-2	-	CASSFLSGTFYGYTF	TGTGCCAGCAGTTTTCTGTCCGGGACATTCTATGGCTACACCTTC
-	TRBV21-1	TRBJ2-3	-	CASSKATGGTDTQYF	TGTGCCAGCAGCAAGGCTACGGGGGGCACAGATACGCAGTATTTT
-	TRBV4-3	TRBJ1-6	-	CASSQGRSYNSPLHF	TGCGCCAGCAGCCAAGGTCGCTCCTATAATTCACCCCTCCACTTT
TRBD1	TRBV6-6	TRBJ1-2	once	CASSYTGTGSYGYTF	TGTGCCAGCAGTTACACCGGGACAGGAAGCTATGGCTACACCTTC
TRBD2	TRBV4-2	TRBJ2-7	-	CASSQERGIGGDRYEQYF	TGTGCCAGCAGCCAAGAACGGGGTATCGGGGGGGATCGCTACGAGCAGTACTTC
-	TRBV9	TRBJ2-1	-	CASSPRHNEQFF	TGTGCCAGCAGCCCCCGTCACAATGAGCAGTTCTTC
TRBD1	TRBV27	TRBJ1-1	-	CASSLDRGTEAFF	TGTGCCAGCAGTTTAGACAGGGGGACTGAAGCTTTCTTT
-	TRBV7-2	TRBJ1-2	-	CASSGGVGGGGYYGYTF	TGTGCCAGCAGCGGAGGCGTGGGAGGGGGAGGATATTACGGCTACACCTTC
-	TRBV7-8	TRBJ1-5	once	CASSLEAGRVPNQPQHF	TGTGCCAGCAGCTTAGAGGCGGGTAGGGTACCAAATCAGCCCCAGCATTTT
TRBD2	TRBV27	TRBJ2-1	-	CASKRAGWNEQFF	TGTGCCAGCAAGCGAGCGGGGTGGAACGAGCAGTTCTTC
TRBD1	TRBV7-8	TRBJ1-2	once	CASTRPGQVGGYTF	TGTGCCAGCACCCGGCCGGGACAGGTGGGTGGCTACACCTTC
-	TRBV9	TRBJ2-2	-	CASSVQGTGELFF	TGTGCCAGCAGCGTACAGGGAACCGGGGAGCTGTTTTTT
TRBD1	TRBV4-1	TRBJ2-1	-	CASSQDYTGGTYNEQFF	TGCGCCAGCAGCCAAGATTATACAGGGGGGACCTACAATGAGCAGTTCTTC
TRBD1	TRBV19	TRBJ1-5	-	CASSIDLTGAQPQHF	TGTGCCAGTAGTATAGATCTTACAGGGGCTCAGCCCCAGCATTTT
TRBD1	TRBV5-6	TRBJ1-5	-	CASSLGDRARNQPQHF	TGTGCCAGCAGCTTGGGGGACAGGGCAAGAAATCAGCCCCAGCATTTT
-	TRBV2	TRBJ2-1	-	CATGLPLGGQGNEQFF	TGTGCCACCGGCCTTCCACTTGGGGGCCAGGGCAATGAGCAGTTCTTC
TRBD2	TRBV10-3	TRBJ2-5	-	CAISDWAGGVKTQYF	TGTGCCATCAGTGATTGGGCGGGAGGTGTAAAGACCCAGTACTTC
-	TRBV6-5	TRBJ1-5	few	CASRPGDYQPQHF	TGTGCCAGCAGGCCAGGGGATTATCAGCCCCAGCATTTT
-	TRBV4-3	TRBJ2-7	-	CASSQDAGYEQYF	TGCGCCAGCAGCCAAGATGCCGGTTACGAGCAGTACTTC
-	TRBV7-3	TRBJ2-2	-	CASSSIGTGELFF	TGTGCCAGCAGCTCTATCGGGACCGGGGAGCTGTTTTTT
TRBD2	TRBV28	TRBJ2-6	-	CASSSARLADRLSGANVLTF	TGTGCCAGCAGTTCGGCCAGGCTAGCGGACCGACTCTCTGGGGCCAACGTCCTGACTTTC